The clone carrying this T cell receptor (beta chain) was seen only a few times. Its antigen is unknown. Trimming stripped 3 bases from V and 1 base from J, with 10 bases between. The germline V gene has CDR1 SGHNT and CDR2 YYREEE (reference sequence). The CDR3 has 14 residues. Time point meaning: patch test 2, 6 weeks after DPC sensitization. Treatment specified: therapeutic diphenylcyclopropenone sensitization with weekly scalp DPC. Each patch-test visit's blood sample preceded patch application. Non-pregnant alopecia patients aged 18 to 70, suitable for DPC therapy. Unfractionated whole blood was the source from which total RNA was extracted. This sample stems from a study of human T cells and chemical hapten exposure. The study's findings and limits: The study found that DPC sensitization did not change TCRs above 1 in 1000 frequency.

TCRdb recomputed calls from the RACE reads with MiXCR, one row per CDR3 protein. Of hundreds of thousands of distinct CDR3 sequences in the sample, more than 5% were seen once. The specimen comprised whole blood, sampled in connection with sensitization to the hapten diphenylcyclopropenone (DPC). The receptor comes from a woman under 30 with alopecia areata. Some clones in this sample may be carry-over from other donors' samples. The J gene is TRBJ1-1, the V gene TRBV5-4; D is unclear. The CDR3 nucleotides read TGTGCCAGCAGCTCCCTGAAGGAGAACACTGAAGCTTTCTTT. Encoded protein: CASSSLKENTEAFF.